This T cell receptor (beta chain) is from a study of cytomegalovirus exposure and HLA in healthy donors. Study at large: Counted in an early data release were approximately 80 million unique TCRs from HLA-typed donors. Most donors, around 81% of a few hundred genotyped, fell in the Caucasian-associated ancestry cluster. Study results and limitations: When a later analysis was performed, an Asian-associated ancestry cluster reportedly had fewer N-insertions than the roughly 700-donor mean.

PCR employed 60 Vbeta and 13 Jbeta primers. Clones were sequenced by immunoSEQ multiplex PCR, and TCRdb holds only the in-frame ones, with some missing. This sample has some 200,000 clones, with roughly 91% found just once. The CDR3 is 13 residues long. Looked up from germline, CDR1 is SGHRS and CDR2 is YFSETQ. With 5 bases removed from V and 0 bases from J, the gap between germline ends came to 5 bases. This clone was picked up one time. Its antigen is not identified. The receptor was isolated from a woman between 18 and 29 years old in good health and CMV-seronegative. This chain joins TRBV5-1 and TRBJ2-2; D possibly corresponds to TRBD2 (5 bases). Sequencing input: PBMCs. CDR3 residues: CASRLANTGELFF. The CDR3 region has the DNA TGCGCCAGCAGACTAGCGAACACCGGGGAGCTGTTTTTT.